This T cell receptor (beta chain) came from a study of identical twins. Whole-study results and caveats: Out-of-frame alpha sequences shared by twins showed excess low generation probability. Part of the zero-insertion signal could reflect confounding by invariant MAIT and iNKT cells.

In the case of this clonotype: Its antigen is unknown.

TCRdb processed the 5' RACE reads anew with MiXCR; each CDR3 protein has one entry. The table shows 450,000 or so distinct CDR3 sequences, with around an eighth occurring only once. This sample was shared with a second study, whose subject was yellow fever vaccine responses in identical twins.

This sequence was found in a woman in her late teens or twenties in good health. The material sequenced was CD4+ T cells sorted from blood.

The CDR3 DNA reads as TGTGCCAGCAGCCCAGCGGGAGGGCCGGTAGATACGCAGTATTTT. Residues: CASSPAGGPVDTQYF. J is TRBJ2-3 and V is TRBV5-6, with 10 bases matching TRBD2. CDR1 SGHDT and CDR2 YYEEEE come from the germline V gene. The CDR3 contains 15 residues. Unmatched junction bases numbered 7, after V lost 4 bases and J lost 5 bases.